This T cell receptor beta chain is drawn from a study of T cell responses to AZD1222 COVID-19 vaccine. General study points: Close to half of spike-specific TCRs reportedly recognize unmutated variant regions.

Only in-frame clones appear in the TCRdb table, and some are missing; sequencing was by immunoSEQ multiplex PCR. The sample includes fewer than 200,000 clones, almost 95% of them seen just once. V lost 4 bases, J lost 1 base, and 3 bases stayed unmatched. CDR1 is MNHEY and CDR2 is SMNVEV in the germline V gene (reference sequence). The CDR3 covers 15 residues. Points on this clone: Antigen unknown.

The sequencing used peripheral blood, collected on day 0 of AZD1222 vaccination. This TCR derives from an adult in good health. This sequence joins TRBV27 and TRBJ1-5, with 8 bases lining up with TRBD1. CDR3 nucleotides: TGTGCCAGCAGTTCCACAGGGGGGAGCAATCAGCCCCAGCATTTT. Translated: CASSSTGGSNQPQHF.